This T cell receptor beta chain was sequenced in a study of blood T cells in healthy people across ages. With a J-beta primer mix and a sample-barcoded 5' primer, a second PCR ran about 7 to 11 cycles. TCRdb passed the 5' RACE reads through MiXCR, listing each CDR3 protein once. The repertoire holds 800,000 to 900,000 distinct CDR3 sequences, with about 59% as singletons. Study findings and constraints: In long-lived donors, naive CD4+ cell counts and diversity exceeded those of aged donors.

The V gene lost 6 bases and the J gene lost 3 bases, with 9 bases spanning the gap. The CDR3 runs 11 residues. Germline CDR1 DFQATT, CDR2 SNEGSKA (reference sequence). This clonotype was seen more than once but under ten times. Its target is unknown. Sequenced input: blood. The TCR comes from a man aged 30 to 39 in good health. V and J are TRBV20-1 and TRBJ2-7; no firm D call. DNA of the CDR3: TGCAGTGCCCCACAGCGCTACGAGCAGTACTTC. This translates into CSAPQRYEQYF.